These 27 T cell receptor beta chains originate from one sample sequenced in a study of identical twins (dated by TCRdb to between 2015 and 2016). The library was built by means of 5' RACE. The reads were generated on an Illumina HiSeq 2000. TCRdb ran its own pipeline on the public reads, namely fastp trimming at Q25 and MiXCR clone calling, and kept in-frame beta chains. CDR3 protein sequences are deduplicated, and each keeps its most common genes and DNA. In this sample the table shows 400,000 to 550,000 distinct CDR3 sequences, 20% to 25% of which occur a single time. The ten most abundant clones make up about 0.91% of the sample. This sample was also put to use in a study of T cells expressing NK-cell markers.

Sequencing was performed on CD4+ T cells sorted from blood. These receptor sequences come from a woman in her late teens or twenties in good health.

The table lists this clonotype with a few counts. The rearrangement links TRBV5-1 to TRBJ2-7; 8 nucleotides match TRBD1. Germline trimming cut 4 bases from V and 1 base from J; bases unmatched to any gene: 7. The CDR3 is 15 residues long. Germline V lookup: CDR1 SGHRS, CDR2 YFSETQ. Written as DNA, the CDR3 is TGCGCCAGCAGCACGGGGACAGGCTATTCCTACGAGCAGTACTTC. Its protein product is CASSTGTGYSYEQYF.

The chain uses TRBV5-1 and TRBJ2-2; TRBD2 matches 10 bases. With 4 bases clipped from V and 4 bases from J, the junction kept 7 bases outside the gene matches. The CDR3 is 16 residues long. Germline V gene data show CDR1 as SGHRS and CDR2 as YFSETQ. The CDR3 region has the DNA TGCGCCAGCAGCCCGTTCAGCGGGAGGGCCACCGGGGAGCTGTTTTTT. Amino acid sequence: CASSPFSGRATGELFF.

A few counts support this clonotype. The chain uses TRBV20-1 and TRBJ2-7; weak D call: TRBD2 (7 bases). Germline CDR1 DFQATT, CDR2 SNEGSKA (reference sequence). V lost 3 bases and J lost 4, with 16 bases in between. The CDR3 loop spans 14 amino acids. The CDR3 coding sequence is TGCAGTGCTAGGAAGGGGGAGGGAGCGTACGAGCAGTACTTC. Protein sequence: CSARKGEGAYEQYF.

The chain couples TRBV20-1 to TRBJ2-3, with TRBD2 as a possible D gene (6 bases). CDR1 and CDR2 (germline): DFQATT, SNEGSKA (reference sequence). The V gene lost 1 base and the J gene lost 8 bases, with 10 bases spanning the gap. This CDR3 is built from 12 residues. CDR3 in DNA: TGCAGTGCTAGAGGGGACGGGGGTACGCAGTATTTT. This sequence encodes CSARGDGGTQYF.

CDR3 sequence (DNA): TGTGCCACCAGCGCCGACGCTGGGCCCTACGAGCAGTACTTC. This gives the protein CATSADAGPYEQYF. The V gene is TRBV15, the J gene TRBJ2-7; D is ambiguous. The CDR3 is made up of 14 amino acids. The germline gives CDR1 LNHNV, CDR2 YYDKDF (reference sequence). The V gene lost 5 bases and the J gene lost 2 bases, with 13 bases spanning the gap.

This rearrangement joins TRBV5-1 to TRBJ2-5; tentative D call: TRBD2 (5 bases). The V gene's germline CDR1 is SGHRS and CDR2 YFSETQ. The CDR3 spans 14 residues. V lost 4 bases and J 0 bases, leaving 10 bases between the germline ends. CDR3 sequence (DNA): TGCGCCAGCAGCATGAGCGGATACCAAGAGACCCAGTACTTC. It yields the protein CASSMSGYQETQYF.

J is TRBJ1-2 and V is TRBV10-2, with no clear D. V lost 0 bases and J lost 8, with 10 bases in between. The V gene's germline CDR1 is WSHSY and CDR2 SAAADI. This CDR3 has 13 amino acids. In DNA form, the CDR3 reads TGCGCCAGCAGTGAGTCGGAGGTCAGCGGCTACACCTTC. It codes for CASSESEVSGYTF.

This clonotype was seen only a few times. The genes are TRBV12-3 or TRBV12-4 and TRBJ1-5; D gene ambiguous. The CDR3 runs 13 residues. Trimming shortened V by 5 bases and J by 7 bases, and 12 bases separated the two germline ends. CDR3 sequence (DNA): TGTGCCAGCAGTCCCAACCGGTGGCAGCCCCAGCATTTT. Translating it yields CASSPNRWQPQHF.

At least ten counts were recorded for this clonotype. This chain joins TRBV12-3 or TRBV12-4 and TRBJ2-1; no clear D. The CDR3 totals 16 residues. With 0 bases removed from V and 2 bases from J, the gap between germline ends came to 11 bases. DNA for the CDR3: TGTGCCAGCAGTTTAGCGCGTGGGTCTACCTACAATGAGCAGTTCTTC. It codes for CASSLARGSTYNEQFF.

The table lists this clonotype with a few counts. The chain is built from TRBV10-3 and TRBJ1-3; no clear D. The CDR3 has 16 residues. CDR1 is ENHRY and CDR2 is SYGVKD in the germline V gene. Trimming left V 4 bases short and J 4 bases short, with 17 bases between. CDR3 nucleotides: TGTGCCATCAGTGTATGGAGCCTAACATCGGGAAACACCATATATTTT. The encoded protein is CAISVWSLTSGNTIYF.

The genes are TRBV6-5 and TRBJ2-2; 11 nucleotides align to TRBD2. This CDR3 region has 17 residues. CDR1 is MNHEY and CDR2 is SVGAGI in the germline V gene. Trimming removed 4 bases from V and 2 bases from J; junction bases left unmatched: 6. CDR3 coding DNA: TGTGCCAGCAGTTTAAACGGACTAGCGGGTAACACCGGGGAGCTGTTTTTT. Encoded protein: CASSLNGLAGNTGELFF.

CDR3 in DNA: TGTGCCAGCAGCAGGAGTCAGCCCATATATTTT. Translating gives CASSRSQPIYF. V usage is TRBV6-6 and J usage is TRBJ1-3; D not resolved. The CDR3 has 11 residues. V was pared by 6 bases and J by 11 bases, with 11 bases between. The germline V gene encodes CDR1 MNHNY and CDR2 SVGAGI (reference sequence).

This clonotype was counted between two and nine times. The rearrangement joins TRBV12-3 or TRBV12-4 to TRBJ2-5, with 12 bases fitting TRBD2. V dropped 5 bases and J dropped 0; count of bases not matched to a gene: 1. The CDR3 is made up of 15 amino acids. The CDR3 sequence: CASSPSGRDQETQYF. The CDR3 DNA reads as TGTGCCAGCAGTCCTAGCGGGAGGGACCAAGAGACCCAGTACTTC.

The J gene is TRBJ1-2, the V gene TRBV5-1, with D hard to call. Germline lookup yields CDR1 SGHRS and CDR2 YFSETQ. CDR3 length: 14 residues. The ends were cut back, 3 bases at V and 0 bases at J, with 9 bases in the middle. CDR3 protein: CASSSQKPNYGYTF. The CDR3 region has the DNA TGCGCCAGCAGCTCGCAGAAACCTAACTATGGCTACACCTTC. Drawing the rest from reference TRBV5-1 and TRBJ1-2, the complete variable domain is KAGVTQTPRYLIKTRGQQVTLSCSPISGHRSVSWYQQTPGQGLQFLFEYFSETQRNKGNFPGRFSGRQFSNSRSEMNVSTLELGDSALYLCASSSQKPNYGYTFGSGTRLTVV.

The rearrangement joins TRBV10-2 to TRBJ2-7; 8 bases align to TRBD1. The CDR3 runs 15 residues. The germline CDR1 and CDR2 sequences are WSHSY and SAAADI. Germline trimming cut 2 bases from V and 3 bases from J; bases unmatched to any gene: 6. The CDR3 sequence is CASSEEPGQGYEQYF. The DNA for the CDR3 is TGCGCCAGCAGTGAGGAGCCAGGACAGGGCTACGAGCAGTACTTC.

This clonotype showed up just a few times. Germline is not matched at one junction end, which may reflect a read error. This chain's CDR3 is CASSPLAGAYEQYF. The CDR3 DNA reads TGTGCCAGCTCGCCACTAGCGGGAGCCTACGAGCAGTACTTC. The rearrangement links TRBV18 to TRBJ2-7, with 11 bases matching TRBD2. Germline CDR1 reads KGHSH; CDR2 reads LQKENI. CDR3 length: 14 residues.

This clonotype has just a few counts. The CDR3 sequence is CASGLSGVSSYNEQFF. DNA of the CDR3: TGTGCTAGTGGTTTAAGCGGAGTGAGCTCCTACAATGAGCAGTTCTTC. The V call is TRBV12-5, the J call TRBJ2-1; D possibly corresponds to TRBD2 (5 bases). The length of the CDR3 is 16 residues. Germline CDR1 is LGHNT and CDR2 is FRNRAP. The V end was cut by 3 bases, the J end by 0 bases, with 12 bases between. Variable domain in full (rest from reference TRBV12-5 and TRBJ2-1): DARVTQTPRHKVTEMGQEVTMRCQPILGHNTVFWYRQTMMQGLELLAYFRNRAPLDDSGMPKDRFSAEMPDATLATLKIQPSEPRDSAVYFCASGLSGVSSYNEQFFGPGTRLTVL.

V and J are TRBV5-1 and TRBJ2-2, with a tentative D call TRBD1 (5 bases). In germline, CDR1 is SGHRS, CDR2 YFSETQ. V lost 6 bases and J 3 bases, leaving 15 bases between the germline ends. CDR3 size: 15 residues. Here the CDR3 reads CASTSLGRDTGELFF. As DNA, the CDR3 is TGCGCCAGCACCTCCCTGGGCAGGGACACCGGGGAGCTGTTTTTT. Supplemented by reference TRBV5-1 and TRBJ2-2, the full variable domain reads KAGVTQTPRYLIKTRGQQVTLSCSPISGHRSVSWYQQTPGQGLQFLFEYFSETQRNKGNFPGRFSGRQFSNSRSEMNVSTLELGDSALYLCASTSLGRDTGELFFGEGSRLTVL.

In its sample, this clonotype was seen a few times. The chain has TRBV20-1 and TRBJ2-2; 8 nucleotides line up with TRBD1. V gave up 4 bases and J gave up 3 bases; unmatched junction bases: 7. The CDR3 contains 15 residues. CDR1 is DFQATT, CDR2 SNEGSKA, per germline (reference sequence). In DNA, the CDR3 is TGCAGTGCTACAGGACAGGGCGGGGACACCGGGGAGCTGTTTTTT. As protein: CSATGQGGDTGELFF.

This rearrangement joins TRBV3-1 to TRBJ2-2; the D is unclear. Germline CDR1 is LGHDT and CDR2 is YNNKEL (reference sequence). This CDR3 spans 14 amino acids. The V gene lost 0 bases and the J gene lost 6 bases, with 8 bases spanning the gap. CDR3 protein: CASSQDSASGELFF. For the CDR3, the DNA is TGTGCCAGCAGCCAAGACTCCGCCTCCGGGGAGCTGTTTTTT.

The chain joins TRBV24-1 to TRBJ2-3, with 7 bases fitting TRBD2. The CDR3 runs 15 residues. Trimming at V came to 4 bases and at J to 5 bases, leaving 8 bases not matched to a gene. Looked up from germline, CDR1 is KGHDR and CDR2 is SFDVKD. The CDR3 reads CATSEPGLTGDTQYF. CDR3 nucleotides: TGTGCCACCAGTGAGCCGGGACTAACGGGAGATACGCAGTATTTT.

The J gene is TRBJ2-2, the V gene TRBV7-2; 9 bases map to TRBD1. CDR3 length: 15 residues. V shed 5 bases, J shed 3 bases, and the junction held 4 bases outside the gene matches. Per germline, CDR1 SGHTA and CDR2 FQGNSA. CDR3 residues: CASSHGQGYTGELFF. CDR3 nucleotides: TGTGCCAGCAGCCATGGACAGGGGTACACCGGGGAGCTGTTTTTT.

This clonotype was counted only a few times. V is TRBV19 and J is TRBJ2-1; the match to TRBD2 covers 8 bases. The germline V gene has CDR1 LNHDA and CDR2 SQIVND (reference sequence). CDR3 length equals 14 residues. Trimming took 3 bases from V and 13 from J; bases not matched to a gene: 11. DNA for the CDR3: TGTGCCAGTAGTATTTGGGAGCGGGAGAGCCCCCAGTTCTTC. Its protein is CASSIWERESPQFF.

Only a few counts were recorded for this clonotype. The rearrangement uses TRBV10-3 and TRBJ1-1; D possibly corresponds to TRBD1 (5 bases). The CDR3 has 12 amino acids. V lost 6 bases and J lost 5, with 10 bases in between. The germline V gene encodes CDR1 ENHRY and CDR2 SYGVKD. CDR3 protein: CAIRGTETEAFF. The CDR3 region has the DNA TGTGCCATCAGGGGGACGGAAACTGAAGCTTTCTTT.

The sample holds a few counts of this clonotype. This chain joins TRBV29-1 and TRBJ1-2; D is unresolved. The CDR3 sequence is 13 residues long. Germline V gives CDR1 SQVTM, CDR2 ANQGSEA. V was cut by 5 bases and J by 8 bases, with 18 bases left in between. The CDR3 DNA sequence: TGCAGCGTTACCTTGTGGAGGGAGGACGGCTACACCTTC. Translating it yields CSVTLWREDGYTF.

The V gene is TRBV20-1, the J gene TRBJ1-6; 10 bases agree with TRBD1. Germline lookup yields CDR1 DFQATT and CDR2 SNEGSKA (reference sequence). The CDR3 is 15 amino acids. Trimming removed 0 bases from V and 8 bases from J; junction bases left unmatched: 4. CDR3 nucleotide sequence: TGCAGTGCTAGAGATACCGGGACAGGGGATTCACCCCTCCACTTT. It specifies CSARDTGTGDSPLHF.

The CDR3 reads CASSGGRGTNVLTF. CDR3 in DNA: TGCGCCAGCAGCGGAGGACGGGGTACCAACGTCCTGACTTTC. The chain couples TRBV5-1 to TRBJ2-6, with a possible D match to TRBD2 (5 bases). The CDR3 length is 14 residues. Germline V CDR1 and CDR2: SGHRS, YFSETQ. Trimming took 4 bases from V and 8 from J, leaving 13 bases between them.